These 21 T cell receptor beta chains originate from one sample sequenced in a study of response to subunit inactivated influenza vaccine. From the RT-PCR reads, TCRdb called clonotypes with MiXCR, one entry per CDR3 protein. The repertoire holds more than 400,000 distinct CDR3 sequences, with approximately 7.7% as singletons. The sequencing used PBMCs from blood, collected less than 30 months after vaccination. All receptors come from a man aged 50 to 75 who received an inactivated influenza vaccine.

This clonotype was found many times. This chain joins TRBV28 and TRBJ2-5; 9 nucleotides agree with TRBD1. Losses at the gene ends were 4 bases for V and 1 base for J; bases not matched to a gene: 7. The CDR3 contains 16 residues. The V gene's germline CDR1 is MDHEN and CDR2 SYDVKM. The DNA of the CDR3 is TGTGCCAGCAGTTCCACAGGGGGCTCGTCCCAAGAGACCCAGTACTTC. Protein sequence: CASSSTGGSSQETQYF.

This clonotype was recorded a few times. This sequence joins TRBV21-1 and TRBJ2-7; the table calls TRBD2, which could not be checked here. TRBV21-1 is termed a pseudogene. This CDR3 is built from 13 residues. The chain's CDR3 is CASSKVGGCEQYF. DNA of the CDR3: TGTGCCAGCAGCAAAGTGGGAGGGTGTGAGCAGTACTTC.

This chain links TRBV5-1 with TRBJ2-3, with D hard to call. The CDR3 has 14 residues. Germline V gene sequence: CDR1 SGHRS, CDR2 YFSETQ. Trimming shortened V by 6 bases and J by 2 bases, and 13 bases separated the two germline ends. CDR3: CASNPSALTDTQYF. The CDR3 region has the DNA TGCGCCAGCAATCCGTCGGCCCTCACAGATACGCAGTATTTT.

The V call is TRBV5-6, the J call TRBJ2-1; TRBD2 agrees at 9 bases. Germline assignment: CDR1 SGHDT and CDR2 YYEEEE. This CDR3 region has 14 residues. Germline trimming cut 7 bases from V and 8 bases from J; bases unmatched to any gene: 10. CDR3 loop: CASGRREGHYEQFF. The CDR3 bases are TGTGCCAGCGGGAGGCGGGAGGGCCACTATGAGCAGTTCTTC.

The J gene is TRBJ1-2, the V gene TRBV28; D not certain. V lost 4 bases to trimming and J lost 8 bases, with 11 bases between them. Germline V gene lookup returns CDR1 MDHEN and CDR2 SYDVKM. This CDR3 region has 12 residues. The CDR3 nucleotides read TGTGCCAGCAGTTCCATCGCCGAGGGCTACACCTTC. It encodes CASSSIAEGYTF.

This clonotype came up a few times. V is TRBV27 and J is TRBJ1-5; perhaps TRBD1 as D (5 bases). CDR1 is MNHEY, CDR2 SMNVEV, per germline (reference sequence). Trimming cost V 3 bases and J 0 bases, with 18 bases left between them. The CDR3 is 18 amino acids. The CDR3 DNA sequence: TGTGCCAGCAGTTTTTCGTGGCTGTCCAGGGTTAGCAATCAGCCCCAGCATTTT. It encodes CASSFSWLSRVSNQPQHF.

Many counts were recorded for this clonotype. This sequence joins TRBV12-3 or TRBV12-4 and TRBJ1-1; the match to TRBD1 covers 10 bases. The CDR3 sequence is 16 residues long. With 6 bases clipped from V and 3 bases from J, the junction kept 10 bases outside the gene matches. CDR3 bases: TGTGCCAGCAGACCGGGACAGGGGAGGTGGGACACTGAAGCTTTCTTT. It is translated as CASRPGQGRWDTEAFF.

In its sample, this clonotype was seen once. This chain joins TRBV5-1 and TRBJ1-6, with D unresolved. Trimming took off 0 bases at V and 13 bases at J, with 14 bases between the two ends. Germline lookup yields CDR1 SGHRS and CDR2 YFSETQ. The CDR3 is made up of 14 amino acids. As DNA, the CDR3 is TGCGCCAGCAGCTTGGTGCTGGACTCGTTGCCCCTCCACTTT. Its protein is CASSLVLDSLPLHF.

This clonotype has just a few counts. The chain couples TRBV12-3 or TRBV12-4 to TRBJ2-2; TRBD1 or TRBD2 may be the D gene (5 bases each). Between the trimmed V and J ends, which lost 7 bases and 7 bases, there was a span of 7 bases. CDR3 size: 11 residues. CDR3 sequence: CASMGRGELFF. CDR3 coding DNA: TGTGCCAGCATGGGACGCGGGGAGCTGTTTTTT.

This clonotype was observed a few times. The CDR3 DNA follows: TGTGCCAGCAGCTCCCGGTACCCCGAGGAGCTGTTTTTT. Translated: CASSSRYPEELFF. The V call is TRBV6-2 or TRBV6-3, the J call TRBJ2-2; D remains unclear. The CDR3 covers 13 residues. Germline assignment: CDR1 MNHEY and CDR2 SVGEGT. The germline V and J ends were trimmed by 6 bases and 10 bases, with 15 bases remaining between them.

This clonotype was counted at least ten times. This chain connects TRBV5-6 to TRBJ2-3, with 7 positions matching TRBD2. The CDR3 loop spans 15 amino acids. The germline CDR1 and CDR2 sequences are SGHDT and YYEEEE. V lost 4 bases, J lost 2 bases, and 7 bases stayed unmatched. CDR3 sequence (DNA): TGTGCCAGCAGCCCCCTAGCGGAGCCCACAGATACGCAGTATTTT. Protein product: CASSPLAEPTDTQYF.

A few counts support this clonotype. The V call is TRBV20-1, the J call TRBJ2-5; D call uncertain. The CDR3 runs to 14 residues. Germline values: CDR1 DFQATT, CDR2 SNEGSKA (reference sequence). V was shortened by 6 bases and J by 5 bases, with 19 bases between the two germline ends. For the CDR3, the DNA is TGCAGTGCCCCGACGGTCGAAGGGTCCGAGACCCAGTACTTC. Translating gives CSAPTVEGSETQYF.

The chain couples TRBV6-1 to TRBJ2-3, with TRBD2 matching over 9 bases. The CDR3 length is 16 residues. Germline CDR1 MNHNS, CDR2 SASEGT. Trimming at V came to 5 bases and at J to 2 bases, leaving 8 bases not matched to a gene. This CDR3 is CASSRKRGANTDTQYF. The CDR3 nucleotides are TGTGCCAGCAGTCGCAAGCGGGGGGCAAACACAGATACGCAGTATTTT.

This rearrangement joins TRBV28 to TRBJ1-4, with D possibly being TRBD1 (5 bases). Trimming pared 1 base from V and 0 bases from J, leaving 15 bases between. Germline lookup yields CDR1 MDHEN and CDR2 SYDVKM. The CDR3 is 18 amino acids. The DNA of the CDR3 is TGTGCCAGCAGTTTATCCTCCGGCTGGGGCTCAACTAATGAAAAACTGTTTTTT. Amino acid sequence: CASSLSSGWGSTNEKLFF.

The chain links TRBV4-1 to TRBJ2-2, with TRBD1 as a possible D gene (6 bases). This CDR3 region has 14 residues. V was cut by 5 bases and J by 5 bases, with 12 bases left in between. Germline values: CDR1 MGHRA, CDR2 YSYEKL. The CDR3 sequence is CASSEGQRTGELFF. CDR3 nucleotide sequence: TGCGCCAGCAGCGAGGGACAAAGAACCGGGGAGCTGTTTTTT.

There are a few counts of this clonotype. The chain is built from TRBV6-2 or TRBV6-3 and TRBJ1-2; 7 bases are shared with TRBD1. Germline V CDR1 and CDR2: MNHEY, SVGEGT. Trimming took 4 bases from V and 5 from J; bases not matched to a gene: 28. The CDR3 consists of 21 residues. CDR3 nucleotides: TGTGCCAGCAGTTCCTACACGGACAAAGGGACAGACCTACCTGTTAAGTATGGCTACACCTTC. As protein: CASSSYTDKGTDLPVKYGYTF.

In its sample, this clonotype was seen a few times. The gene calls are TRBV5-1 and TRBJ1-1; D is undetermined. V was shortened by 5 bases and J by 5 bases, with 13 bases between the two germline ends. The CDR3 contains 13 residues. Germline V lookup: CDR1 SGHRS, CDR2 YFSETQ. CDR3 sequence reads: CASSYDKGTEAFF. The CDR3 DNA reads as TGCGCCAGCAGTTACGATAAAGGAACTGAAGCTTTCTTT.

V is TRBV2 and J is TRBJ1-2; a possible D gene is TRBD1 (6 bases). The CDR3 has 15 residues. V lost 0 bases to trimming and J lost 4 bases, with 12 bases between them. Germline loops: CDR1 SNHLY, CDR2 FYNNEI. The CDR3 region is CASSEARGTTYGYTF. CDR3 nucleotides: TGTGCCAGCAGTGAAGCCCGCGGGACAACCTATGGCTACACCTTC.

This clonotype was counted a few times. The chain is built from TRBV29-1 and TRBJ2-3; D is ambiguous. This CDR3 is 12 amino acids long. Trimming cost V 6 bases and J 3 bases, with 10 bases left between them. Germline V lookup: CDR1 SQVTM, CDR2 ANQGSEA. DNA for the CDR3: TGCAGCGTCGCCGACTGGACAGATACGCAGTATTTT. Protein: CSVADWTDTQYF.

At least ten counts were recorded for this clonotype. The V gene is TRBV6-5, the J gene TRBJ2-2; D not certain. Germline V lookup: CDR1 MNHEY, CDR2 SVGAGI. The CDR3 has 13 amino acids. The germline V and J ends were trimmed by 5 bases and 3 bases, with 7 bases remaining between them. In DNA form, the CDR3 reads TGTGCCAGCAGTCCTCGATACACCGGGGAGCTGTTTTTT. Encoded protein: CASSPRYTGELFF.

The table lists this clonotype with many counts. The gene calls are TRBV7-3 and TRBJ2-1; D is perhaps TRBD1 (5 bases). The CDR3 has 13 residues. Trimming took 4 bases from V and 10 from J, leaving 14 bases between them. The germline CDR1 and CDR2 sequences are SGHTA and FQGTGA. The chain's CDR3 is CASSSDTRQEQFF. The CDR3 coding sequence is TGTGCCAGCAGCTCGGACACACGCCAGGAGCAGTTCTTC.